This TCR beta chain appears in the sequencing data of a study of identifying expanded T cells in peripheral blood. Overall study findings and caveats: About 1.3 clones differed between technical replicates, versus around 16 and 19 over time. Clone count variance between roughly two-week samples rose with total template count.

Germline V gene sequence: CDR1 MNHEY, CDR2 SMNVEV (reference sequence). The length of the CDR3 is 14 residues. V gave up 1 base and J gave up 5 bases, with 9 bases separating them. Profiled with immunoSEQ multiplex PCR; TCRdb holds only in-frame clones, not every one. The table includes about 52,000 clones, around 82% detected once. Collection occurred without any documented infections or immune events in donors. Details on this clone: The target antigen is unknown.

This clonotype originated in a person between 18 and 75 years old in good health. V is TRBV27 and J is TRBJ2-1, with D tentatively TRBD1 (6 bases). The sample taken for sequencing was blood. CDR3 coding DNA: TGTGCCAGCAGTTTATTCGGGACACACAATGAGCAGTTCTTC. Amino acids: CASSLFGTHNEQFF.